This TCR beta chain was recorded in a study of blood T cell repertoires in COVID-19. Across the whole study: PBMCs, B-cell-depleted T cells, or T cells provided the cDNA or gDNA that made up the material.

Original data processing: Reference gene primer amplification gave estimated nucleated cell counts. Here immunoSEQ multiplex PCR was the method, and the copy in TCRdb shows in-frame clones only, minus some. V and J calls and clone size are copied from that table; D and trimming were computed from the DNA. The sample lists more than 200,000 clones, more than 75% seen once, with over 4% in the top ten. The germline V gene encodes CDR1 MRHNA and CDR2 SNTAGT. Trimming stripped 4 bases from V and 1 base from J, with 7 bases between. The CDR3 is 13 residues long. This clone was counted once. The same CDR3 also results from other DNA sequences found in this sample. Seattle patient enrollment occurred during active infection, with longitudinal follow-up thereafter.

The receptor comes from a woman between 55 and 75 years old with COVID-19, enrolled during active disease. Input material: peripheral blood. J is TRBJ1-1 and V is TRBV6-4; TRBD1 is a possible D gene (6 bases). CDR3 nucleotide sequence: TGTGCCAGCAGTGTGACAGGGAACACTGAAGCTTTCTTT. Its translation is CASSVTGNTEAFF.